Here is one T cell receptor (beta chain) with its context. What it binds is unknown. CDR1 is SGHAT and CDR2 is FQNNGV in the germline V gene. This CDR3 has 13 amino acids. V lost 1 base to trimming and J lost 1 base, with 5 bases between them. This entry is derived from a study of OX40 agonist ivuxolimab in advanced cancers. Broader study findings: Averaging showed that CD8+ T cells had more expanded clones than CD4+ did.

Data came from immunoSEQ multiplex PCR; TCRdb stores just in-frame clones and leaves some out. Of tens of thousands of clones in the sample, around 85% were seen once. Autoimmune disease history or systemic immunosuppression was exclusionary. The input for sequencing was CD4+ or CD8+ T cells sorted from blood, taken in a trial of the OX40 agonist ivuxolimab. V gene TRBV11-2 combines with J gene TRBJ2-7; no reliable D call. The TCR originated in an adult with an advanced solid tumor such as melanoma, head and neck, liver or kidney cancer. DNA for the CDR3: TGTGCCAGCAGCTTAGTCGGGTCCTACGAGCAGTACTTC. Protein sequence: CASSLVGSYEQYF.